This entry describes one T cell receptor (beta chain). It lacks a known antigen. No quality values exist for individual bases; no much larger clone is one base distant. Library creation used 5' RACE. Instrument on record: Illumina HiSeq 2500. The second PCR ran for roughly 7 to 12 cycles and used a J-beta primer mix along with a sample-barcoded 5' primer. A template-switch 5' adaptor carrying 12 random nucleotides introduced a unique molecular identifier onto each TCR beta cDNA molecule. Each sample yielded at least 2.5 million CDR3-containing paired-end reads. First-strand cDNA was synthesized from all RNA with the Mint cDNA synthesis kit, primed by a TRBC-specific oligonucleotide. Following uracil-DNA glycosylase treatment, a first 18-cycle PCR with universal primers M1SS and BC2_uni_R was performed on all cDNA. The authors' pipeline ran thus. Each sample was normalized by randomly selecting 1 million high-quality reads, each carrying a distinct molecular identifier. Instead of being binned into consensus sequences, reads with shared molecular identifiers were discarded. MiTCR, set to a Q25 quality threshold and the strictest error-elimination algorithm, was used for CDR3 identification, clonotype clustering and error correction. A nonparametric unseen species model using Euler transformation provided a lower-bound estimate of total TCR beta diversity. TCRdb trimmed the raw reads at Q25, called clones with MiXCR and kept productive beta chains. CDR3 protein duplicates are merged, each entry listing the most common genes and DNA. These V and J calls derive from TCRdb rather than the authors' analysis. The sample table shows some 1.5 million distinct CDR3 sequences, and roughly 27% are seen once. The ten top clones hold about 8% of the sample.

Systemically healthy Caucasian individuals from Russia, 35 to 50 in total and aged about 6 to 100 years, were included as donors. Around 9.7 milliliters of peripheral blood were collected from each donor into EDTA-treated Vacutainer tubes. Ficoll-Paque density-gradient centrifugation was used to isolate PBMCs, with at least 6.5 million per sample. Trizol reagent was used to extract total RNA from PBMCs, with at least 6 micrograms per sample. Naive CD45RAhigh/CD27high T cell percentages were measured by flow cytometry on a PBMC aliquot from every donor. These data belong to a study of blood T cells in healthy people across ages (dated by TCRdb to between 2014 and 2017). Looking at the study overall: Template switching captured roughly one uniquely barcoded TCR beta cDNA molecule per two T cells in model experiments. The donors were divided into four age groups: young (average around 15 years), middle-aged (roughly 40), aged (roughly 66) and long-lived (approximately 74). Age-related changes in TCR beta repertoire diversity were measured in the study by deep sequencing normalized with unique cDNA molecular identifiers. Using the same blood draw, the study looked at two additional independent replicas of 1 million unique cDNA reads for two donors, one aged 18 to 30 and the other aged 80 or older. Donors of different ages were randomly distributed across sequencing lanes to avoid experimental bias.

Overall study results and their limits: Observed TCR beta diversity per million T cells fell roughly linearly with age, and a significant reduction was already apparent by age approximately 41. Observed TCR beta diversity correlated strongly with the percentage of naive T cells measured by flow cytometry. Donor CMV infection status was unknown, potentially confounding age-related changes in expanded clonotypes. Estimates of total diversity based on one million sequenced T cells were considered lower bounds and underestimates. Compared with the aged group, more naive CD4+ T cells, fewer expanded clones and increased TCR diversity were shown by the long-lived group, suggesting age selection. Since profiling was done on bulk unsorted PBMCs, naive and antigen-experienced compartments could not be conclusively compared.

The CDR3 contains 13 residues, cysteine and phenylalanine counted. CDR3 DNA only is kept here, 39 bases in frame from base 1. The V end gives up 7 bases and the J end 11 bases, leaving 11 bases in the junction not matched to a gene. Looking up the germline V gene yields CDR1 MNHEY and CDR2 SVGEGT. This clonotype originated in a woman in her 30s in good health. Specimen: blood. In this chain, TRBV6-2 or TRBV6-3 is recombined with TRBJ2-5, with TRBD2 identical over 9 junction bases. The DNA sequence is as follows: TGTGCCAGCAATCTAGCGGGATCCAATGAGCAGTACTTC. The encoded protein is CASNLAGSNEQYF.